The sequence of this T cell receptor beta chain was determined in a study of T-cell memory formation after mild COVID-19. Across the study: Among the donors, TCR clusters were largely specific to each donor. Study-wide results and caveats: Clones contracting day 15 to 85 were balanced CD4/CD8; later expanders leaned CD4+.

Each CDR3 protein is one row after TCRdb ran MiXCR on the 5' RACE reads. The sample includes around 320,000 distinct CDR3 sequences, over 11% of them seen just once. Note on this clonotype: Its target is unknown.

The V gene's germline CDR1 is MNHEY and CDR2 SMNVEV (reference sequence). The CDR3 is made up of 14 amino acids. Trimming took off 5 bases at V and 5 bases at J, with 14 bases between the two ends. This chain uses TRBV27 with TRBJ2-3; D uncertain. This sequence originates from a young man who had mild COVID-19 (a few samples of this study predate the infection). Cell type and time point are not known. Sequencing was done on a sample of PBMCs or a T cell subset sorted from them (not recorded which). The CDR3 spells CASSPQAARDTQYF. For the CDR3, the DNA is TGTGCCAGCAGTCCCCAAGCAGCGAGAGATACGCAGTATTTT.